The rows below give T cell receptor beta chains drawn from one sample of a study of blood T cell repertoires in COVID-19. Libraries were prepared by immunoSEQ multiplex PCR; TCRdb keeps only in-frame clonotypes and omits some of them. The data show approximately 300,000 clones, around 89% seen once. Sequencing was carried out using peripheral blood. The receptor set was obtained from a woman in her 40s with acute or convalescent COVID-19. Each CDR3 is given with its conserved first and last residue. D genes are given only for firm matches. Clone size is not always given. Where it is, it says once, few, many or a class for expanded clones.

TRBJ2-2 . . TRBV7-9 CASSLGGRVKVSNTGELFF TGTGCCAGCAGCCTGGGGGGACGGGTGAAAGTTTCGAACACCGGGGAGCTGTTTTTT
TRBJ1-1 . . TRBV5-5 CASSLQGWNTEAFF TGTGCCAGCAGCTTGCAGGGCTGGAACACTGAAGCTTTCTTT
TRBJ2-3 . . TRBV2 CASVDPGEHTDTQYF TGTGCCAGCGTGGACCCGGGGGAGCACACAGATACGCAGTATTTT
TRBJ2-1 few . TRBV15 CATSRDSTYNEQFF TGTGCCACCAGCAGAGATTCGACTTACAATGAGCAGTTCTTC
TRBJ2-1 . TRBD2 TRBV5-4 CATLTSGGNNEQFF TGTGCCACTCTAACTAGCGGGGGGAACAATGAGCAGTTCTTC
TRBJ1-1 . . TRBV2 CASTGEAVNTEAFF TGTGCCAGCACAGGAGAAGCGGTTAACACTGAAGCTTTCTTT
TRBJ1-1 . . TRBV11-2 CASRRVRNTEAFF TGTGCCAGCAGGCGGGTACGGAACACTGAAGCTTTCTTT
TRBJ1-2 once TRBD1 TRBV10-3 CAISAGTGEMYVSGYTF TGTGCCATCAGTGCCGGGACAGGAGAAATGTACGTCTCTGGCTACACCTTC
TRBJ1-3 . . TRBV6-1 CASSDYIYYSGNTIYF TGTGCCAGCAGTGACTATATTTATTACTCTGGAAACACCATATATTTT
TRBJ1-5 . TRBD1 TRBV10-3 CAISDKQGTNQPQHF TGTGCCATCAGTGACAAACAGGGGACTAATCAGCCCCAGCATTTT